A selection of T cell receptor beta chains follows, all from one sample in a study of cytomegalovirus exposure and HLA in healthy donors. Libraries were prepared by immunoSEQ multiplex PCR; TCRdb keeps only in-frame clonotypes and omits some of them. The sample carries 180,000 or so clones, about 81% recorded once. Source material: PBMCs. Receptors originate from a man aged 35-49 years in good health and CMV-seronegative. The CDR3 runs from the conserved cysteine through the conserved F or W. Fields, in order: V gene, D gene, J gene, clone size, CDR3 protein, CDR3 DNA. A D gene is named only where the DNA matches it firmly. The size entry is marked missing in some rows and otherwise reads once, few, many or a size class.

V gene: TRBV27; D gene: TRBD1; J gene: TRBJ1-6; clone size: -; CDR3 protein: CASRGGQGARGSPLHF; CDR3 DNA: TGTGCCAGCAGGGGGGGACAGGGGGCCAGGGGCTCACCCCTCCACTTT
V gene: TRBV28; D gene: TRBD2; J gene: TRBJ2-3; clone size: -; CDR3 protein: CASSFGGAGIADTQYF; CDR3 DNA: TGTGCCAGCAGTTTCGGGGGGGCCGGGATAGCAGATACGCAGTATTTT
V gene: TRBV6-6; D gene: -; J gene: TRBJ1-3; clone size: few; CDR3 protein: CASSYTQGSSGNTIYF; CDR3 DNA: TGTGCCAGCAGTTACACACAGGGAAGCTCTGGAAACACCATATATTTT
V gene: TRBV28; D gene: -; J gene: TRBJ1-5; clone size: -; CDR3 protein: CASSLFPGTSNQPQHF; CDR3 DNA: TGTGCCAGCAGTTTATTTCCGGGTACTAGCAATCAGCCCCAGCATTTT
V gene: TRBV2; D gene: -; J gene: TRBJ2-2; clone size: -; CDR3 protein: CASSEVSSSTGELFF; CDR3 DNA: TGTGCCAGCAGTGAAGTTTCCAGTTCCACCGGGGAGCTGTTTTTT
V gene: TRBV29-1; D gene: TRBD1; J gene: TRBJ1-2; clone size: -; CDR3 protein: CSVPRGPDYGYTF; CDR3 DNA: TGCAGCGTCCCCAGGGGGCCGGACTATGGCTACACCTTC
V gene: TRBV9; D gene: -; J gene: TRBJ2-7; clone size: -; CDR3 protein: CASSPRLGDEQYF; CDR3 DNA: TGTGCCAGCAGCCCCCGCCTCGGGGACGAGCAGTACTTC
V gene: TRBV5-1; D gene: TRBD2; J gene: TRBJ2-7; clone size: -; CDR3 protein: CASSLSLAGEQYF; CDR3 DNA: TGCGCCAGCAGCTTGTCCCTAGCGGGCGAGCAGTACTTC
V gene: TRBV5-1; D gene: TRBD1; J gene: TRBJ1-2; clone size: -; CDR3 protein: CASSGETGGLGYTF; CDR3 DNA: TGCGCCAGCAGCGGAGAGACAGGGGGCCTTGGCTACACCTTC
V gene: TRBV5-4; D gene: TRBD1; J gene: TRBJ1-2; clone size: -; CDR3 protein: CASSLSGGTGVGGYTF; CDR3 DNA: TGTGCCAGCAGCTTGTCGGGCGGGACAGGGGTTGGTGGCTACACCTTC
V gene: TRBV27; D gene: -; J gene: TRBJ2-7; clone size: -; CDR3 protein: CASKRLEAPSYEQYF; CDR3 DNA: TGTGCCAGCAAGAGGTTGGAGGCCCCCTCCTACGAGCAGTACTTC
V gene: TRBV27; D gene: -; J gene: TRBJ1-5; clone size: -; CDR3 protein: CASSPLRDQPQHF; CDR3 DNA: TGTGCCAGCAGTCCCCTGAGGGATCAGCCCCAGCATTTT
V gene: TRBV29-1; D gene: -; J gene: TRBJ2-6; clone size: few; CDR3 protein: CSVEDQLGGPSSGANVLTF; CDR3 DNA: TGCAGCGTTGAAGATCAGTTAGGGGGACCCTCCTCTGGGGCCAACGTCCTGACTTTC
V gene: TRBV27; D gene: TRBD2; J gene: TRBJ2-3; clone size: -; CDR3 protein: CASSLLGRGGRIGDTQYF; CDR3 DNA: TGTGCCAGCAGTTTATTGGGGCGGGGGGGCCGGATTGGTGATACGCAGTATTTT
V gene: TRBV7-9; D gene: TRBD1; J gene: TRBJ1-2; clone size: -; CDR3 protein: CASSSRPLSGTGLYGYTF; CDR3 DNA: TGTGCCAGCAGCTCCAGGCCCCTTTCCGGGACAGGACTCTATGGCTACACCTTC
V gene: TRBV28; D gene: -; J gene: TRBJ2-3; clone size: -; CDR3 protein: CASSRSGADTQYF; CDR3 DNA: TGTGCCAGCAGTCGATCCGGGGCAGATACGCAGTATTTT
V gene: TRBV28; D gene: TRBD2; J gene: TRBJ2-7; clone size: -; CDR3 protein: CASSSAGELADYEQYF; CDR3 DNA: TGTGCCAGCAGTTCCGCTGGGGAACTAGCGGATTACGAGCAGTACTTC
V gene: TRBV30; D gene: TRBD1; J gene: TRBJ1-1; clone size: -; CDR3 protein: CAWSVTGGSAFF; CDR3 DNA: TGTGCCTGGAGTGTAACAGGGGGCTCGGCTTTCTTT
V gene: TRBV30; D gene: -; J gene: TRBJ1-5; clone size: once; CDR3 protein: CAWSGGQPSNQPQHF; CDR3 DNA: TGTGCCTGGAGTGGGGGACAACCCAGCAATCAGCCCCAGCATTTT
V gene: TRBV16; D gene: -; J gene: TRBJ2-1; clone size: few; CDR3 protein: CASSQASGNEQFF; CDR3 DNA: TGTGCCAGCAGCCAGGCGTCGGGAAATGAGCAGTTCTTC
V gene: TRBV9; D gene: TRBD1; J gene: TRBJ2-7; clone size: -; CDR3 protein: CASSVRGTGAREQYF; CDR3 DNA: TGTGCCAGCAGCGTCCGGGGGACAGGGGCGCGGGAGCAGTACTTC
V gene: TRBV19; D gene: TRBD1; J gene: TRBJ1-1; clone size: -; CDR3 protein: CASSTRRDSYTEAFF; CDR3 DNA: TGTGCCAGTAGTACTCGCCGGGACAGCTACACTGAAGCTTTCTTT
V gene: TRBV7-9; D gene: TRBD2; J gene: TRBJ2-7; clone size: -; CDR3 protein: CASSPTPRYFQREVYEQYF; CDR3 DNA: TGTGCCAGCAGTCCCACGCCCCGGTACTTCCAGCGGGAGGTGTACGAGCAGTACTTC
V gene: TRBV30; D gene: TRBD2; J gene: TRBJ2-3; clone size: once; CDR3 protein: CAWSVGLAGTGDTQYF; CDR3 DNA: TGTGCCTGGAGTGTAGGACTAGCGGGGACTGGAGATACGCAGTATTTT
V gene: TRBV7-8; D gene: TRBD1; J gene: TRBJ1-1; clone size: -; CDR3 protein: CASSLQGASTEAFF; CDR3 DNA: TGTGCCAGCAGCCTCCAGGGGGCGAGCACTGAAGCTTTCTTT
V gene: TRBV20-1; D gene: -; J gene: TRBJ1-2; clone size: -; CDR3 protein: CSARDPSYTF; CDR3 DNA: TGCAGTGCTAGAGATCCTAGCTACACCTTC
V gene: TRBV29-1; D gene: -; J gene: TRBJ1-1; clone size: -; CDR3 protein: CSVEVVSGTEAFF; CDR3 DNA: TGCAGCGTTGAAGTGGTCTCGGGCACTGAAGCTTTCTTT
V gene: TRBV30; D gene: -; J gene: TRBJ2-7; clone size: -; CDR3 protein: CACTRGDNYEQYF; CDR3 DNA: TGTGCCTGCACCCGTGGGGACAACTACGAGCAGTACTTC
V gene: TRBV5-1; D gene: TRBD2; J gene: TRBJ2-1; clone size: -; CDR3 protein: CASSLISGRAGLEQFF; CDR3 DNA: TGCGCCAGCAGCTTGATTAGCGGGAGGGCCGGTTTAGAGCAGTTCTTC
V gene: TRBV28; D gene: -; J gene: TRBJ2-7; clone size: -; CDR3 protein: CASSFRPFRGAYEQYF; CDR3 DNA: TGTGCCAGCAGCTTTAGGCCCTTCAGGGGGGCTTACGAGCAGTACTTC
V gene: TRBV7-9; D gene: TRBD1; J gene: TRBJ1-1; clone size: -; CDR3 protein: CASSLRPSTGYNPNTEAFF; CDR3 DNA: TGTGCCAGCAGCCTAAGGCCCTCGACAGGGTATAACCCGAACACTGAAGCTTTCTTT
V gene: TRBV7-2; D gene: TRBD1; J gene: TRBJ2-7; clone size: -; CDR3 protein: CASSLDYRGVYEQYF; CDR3 DNA: TGTGCCAGCAGCTTAGATTACAGGGGTGTCTACGAGCAGTACTTC
V gene: TRBV28; D gene: TRBD2; J gene: TRBJ2-7; clone size: -; CDR3 protein: CASSTGTSGVYEQYF; CDR3 DNA: TGTGCCAGCAGTACGGGGACTAGCGGGGTCTACGAGCAGTACTTC
V gene: TRBV5-1; D gene: TRBD2; J gene: TRBJ2-7; clone size: -; CDR3 protein: CASSPGLAEYYEQYF; CDR3 DNA: TGCGCCAGCAGCCCCGGACTAGCGGAGTACTACGAGCAGTACTTC